What follows are 27 T cell receptor beta chains derived from one specimen sequenced in a study of blood T cells in healthy people across ages. PCR was performed a second time for about 7 to 11 cycles using a sample-barcoded 5' primer and a J-beta primer mix. TCRdb re-called the 5' RACE reads through MiXCR, storing one row per CDR3 protein. The sample yields over a million distinct CDR3 sequences, 42% seen once. The sample consisted of blood. Receptors were obtained from a woman between 18 and 29 years old in good health.

The table lists this clonotype with many counts. The chain uses TRBV29-1 and TRBJ2-3; no clear D gene. There are 11 residues in the CDR3. Looked up from germline, CDR1 is SQVTM and CDR2 is ANQGSEA. V lost 8 bases, J lost 6 bases, and 12 bases lay in between. CDR3 region: CSTNPFDTQYF. The CDR3 DNA sequence: TGCAGCACGAACCCCTTTGATACGCAGTATTTT.

In DNA form, the CDR3 reads TGTGCCAGCAGTTTAGGTTCAGGTTCCTATAATTCACCCCTCCACTTT. This encodes CASSLGSGSYNSPLHF. The chain combines TRBV27 with TRBJ1-6; D is uncertain. The germline V gene has CDR1 MNHEY and CDR2 SMNVEV (reference sequence). Trimming stripped 2 bases from V and 1 base from J, with 9 bases between. The CDR3 runs 16 residues.

The chain recombines TRBV12-3 or TRBV12-4 with TRBJ2-1; 10 positions agree with TRBD2. The CDR3 extends over 15 amino acids. Losses at the gene ends were 5 bases for V and 8 bases for J; bases not matched to a gene: 9. DNA for the CDR3: TGTGCCAGCAGTATCGGGACTAGCGTTGAGGATGAGCAGTTCTTC. This codes for CASSIGTSVEDEQFF.

The chain has TRBV28 and TRBJ1-5; D not resolved. The germline CDR1 and CDR2 sequences are MDHEN and SYDVKM. V was trimmed by 3 bases and J by 1 base, leaving 7 bases between them. The CDR3 sequence is 14 residues long. This CDR3 reads CASSFQLSNQPQHF. CDR3 in DNA: TGTGCCAGCAGTTTTCAACTAAGCAATCAGCCCCAGCATTTT.

This clonotype was counted between two and nine times. The chain links TRBV20-1 to TRBJ1-2, with TRBD1 matching 9 bases. Germline trimming cut 5 bases from V and 8 bases from J; bases unmatched to any gene: 15. CDR3 length: 15 residues. Germline CDR1 and CDR2: DFQATT and SNEGSKA (reference sequence). The chain's CDR3 is CSARPGTGLREGYTF. The CDR3 DNA follows: TGCAGTGCTCGTCCCGGGACAGGGTTACGGGAAGGCTACACCTTC.

This clonotype has a handful of counts. The chain links TRBV30 to TRBJ2-7, with 8 bases matching TRBD1. Germline V gene data show CDR1 as GTSNPN and CDR2 as SVGIG (reference sequence). CDR3 length: 11 residues. V dropped 4 bases and J dropped 5; count of bases not matched to a gene: 1. The CDR3 region is CAWNRGDEQYF. The CDR3 region has the DNA TGTGCCTGGAACAGGGGGGACGAGCAGTACTTC.

This clonotype came up a few times. The V gene is TRBV12-3 or TRBV12-4, the J gene TRBJ1-2; D is unresolved. V lost 3 bases to trimming and J lost 4 bases, with 12 bases between them. The CDR3 contains 14 residues. The CDR3 coding sequence is TGTGCCAGCAGTTTTACAGCCCCGCTCTATGGCTACACCTTC. Translating gives CASSFTAPLYGYTF.

This clonotype was seen a handful of times. The J gene is TRBJ1-5, the V gene TRBV29-1; TRBD1 is a possible D gene (6 bases). The length of the CDR3 is 13 residues. Germline V gene data show CDR1 as SQVTM and CDR2 as ANQGSEA. With 1 base removed from V and 6 bases from J, the gap between germline ends came to 10 bases. The DNA of the CDR3 is TGCAGCGTTGAAGTGGGGGCGGGTCAGCCCCAGCATTTT. Amino acid sequence: CSVEVGAGQPQHF. Based on the CDR3 plus reference TRBV29-1 and TRBJ1-5, the full variable domain is SAVISQKPSRDICQRGTSLTIQCQVDSQVTMMFWYRQQPGQSLTLIATANQGSEATYESGFVIDKFPISRPNLTFSTLTVSNMSPEDSSIYLCSVEVGAGQPQHFGDGTRLSIL.

J is TRBJ2-1 and V is TRBV7-7, with 7 bases identical to TRBD2. Germline V gene data show CDR1 as SSHAT and CDR2 as FNYEAQ (reference sequence). The CDR3 consists of 13 residues. The CDR3 sequence is CAGSLVSGNEQFF. As DNA, the CDR3 is TGTGCTGGCAGCTTAGTAAGCGGGAACGAGCAGTTCTTC.

The chain couples TRBV11-2 to TRBJ1-1, with D unresolved. The V and J ends lost 1 base and 7 bases respectively, with 10 bases between them. Germline loops: CDR1 SGHAT, CDR2 FQNNGV. The CDR3 runs to 13 residues. DNA of the CDR3: TGTGCCAGCAGCTTAGGGTCACGAGGTGAAGCTTTCTTT. Translation gives CASSLGSRGEAFF.

This chain links TRBV4-1 with TRBJ2-3; TRBD2 agrees at 7 bases. The V segment lost 0 bases and the J segment 14 bases; nucleotides outside the gene matches: 17. This CDR3 has 16 residues. CDR1 is MGHRA and CDR2 is YSYEKL in the germline V gene. CDR3 residues: CASSQEVAGVTSITYF. In DNA, the CDR3 is TGCGCCAGCAGCCAAGAGGTCGCGGGGGTCACCTCCATCACGTATTTT.

A few counts support this clonotype. The chain combines TRBV20-1 with TRBJ1-1; D is ambiguous. In germline, CDR1 is DFQATT, CDR2 SNEGSKA (reference sequence). The ends were cut back, 3 bases at V and 0 bases at J, with 11 bases in the middle. There are 14 residues in the CDR3. The CDR3: CSASSQHLNTEAFF. As DNA, the CDR3 is TGCAGTGCTAGTTCCCAGCACTTGAACACTGAAGCTTTCTTT.

The CDR3 here is CATCPGGTGIQETQYF. The CDR3 nucleotides read TGTGCCACCTGTCCCGGGGGTACAGGGATCCAAGAGACCCAGTACTTC. The chain carries TRBV24-1 and TRBJ2-7; tentatively, D is TRBD1 or TRBD2 (6 bases each). The closer fit of TRBJ2-5 to the DNA end suggests the J call may be wrong. The V gene's germline CDR1 is KGHDR and CDR2 SFDVKD. This CDR3 is built from 16 residues.

This clonotype was observed a few times. The V call is TRBV6-5, the J call TRBJ2-5, with 7 bases aligning to TRBD1. Unmatched junction bases numbered 11, after V lost 0 bases and J lost 4 bases. The CDR3 runs to 17 residues. Germline CDR1 is MNHEY and CDR2 is SVGAGI. CDR3 DNA: TGTGCCAGCAGTTACTCGAGCAAGGGGGCTTATTCAGAGACCCAGTACTTC. Translation gives CASSYSSKGAYSETQYF.

This chain connects TRBV11-1 to TRBJ2-1; 9 bases are shared with TRBD2. Germline assignment: CDR1 SGHAT and CDR2 FQDESV (reference sequence). Trimming took 6 bases from V and 4 from J; bases not matched to a gene: 4. This CDR3 spans 14 amino acids. CDR3 sequence (DNA): TGTGCCAGCAGGGACCTAGCGGGATACAATGAGCAGTTCTTC. Translated: CASRDLAGYNEQFF. Full variable domain (missing parts from reference TRBV11-1 and TRBJ2-1): EAEVAQSPRYKITEKSQAVAFWCDPISGHATLYWYRQILGQGPELLVQFQDESVVDDSQLPKDRFSAERLKGVDSTLKIQPAELGDSAMYLCASRDLAGYNEQFFGPGTRLTVL.

J is TRBJ1-2 and V is TRBV20-1, with TRBD1 matching over 7 bases. This CDR3 contains 14 residues. Germline values: CDR1 DFQATT, CDR2 SNEGSKA (reference sequence). Germline trimming cut 6 bases from V and 4 bases from J; bases unmatched to any gene: 11. For the CDR3, the DNA is TGCAGTGCCCCCCGGGACAGCTATCCCTATGGCTACACCTTC. Protein: CSAPRDSYPYGYTF.

This rearrangement joins TRBV4-1 to TRBJ2-4; no firm D call. CDR1 and CDR2 (germline): MGHRA, YSYEKL. This CDR3 contains 13 residues. V was clipped by 1 base and J by 5 bases, with 6 bases between them. CDR3 sequence reads: CASSQVAQNIQYF. In DNA form, the CDR3 reads TGCGCCAGCAGCCAAGTGGCCCAAAACATTCAGTACTTC.

The chain uses TRBV4-1 and TRBJ1-2; D remains unclear. CDR1 is MGHRA, CDR2 YSYEKL, per germline. V lost 5 bases, J lost 4 bases, and 14 bases lay in between. The CDR3 is 14 residues long. The CDR3 protein is CASSDGPKPYGYTF. For the CDR3, the DNA is TGCGCCAGCAGCGACGGGCCAAAACCCTATGGCTACACCTTC.

The chain employs TRBV6-1 and TRBJ2-1; 7 nucleotides align to TRBD1. The CDR3 is 18 amino acids. The V segment lost 6 bases and the J segment 0 bases; nucleotides outside the gene matches: 14. CDR1 and CDR2 from the germline V gene are MNHNS and SASEGT. The CDR3 region has the DNA TGTGCCAGCAGCACCCTTCTTATAAAGGGGGCCTCCTACAATGAGCAGTTCTTC. Translation: CASSTLLIKGASYNEQFF.

The chain links TRBV27 to TRBJ2-7; D possibly matches TRBD1 or TRBD2 (5 bases each). This CDR3 is built from 17 residues. Trimming stripped 5 bases from V and 3 bases from J, with 23 bases between. Per germline, CDR1 MNHEY and CDR2 SMNVEV (reference sequence). Here the CDR3 reads CASSHEPGTPLLYEQYF. Written as DNA, the CDR3 is TGTGCCAGCAGTCACGAACCAGGGACCCCCCTCCTCTACGAGCAGTACTTC.

The chain is built from TRBV15 and TRBJ1-5; the D is unclear. V was cut by 2 bases and J by 0 bases, with 8 bases left in between. The V gene's germline CDR1 is LNHNV and CDR2 YYDKDF (reference sequence). This CDR3 comprises 15 residues. CDR3 residues: CATSRTVTSNQPQHF. Written as DNA, the CDR3 is TGTGCCACCAGCAGAACGGTGACTAGCAATCAGCCCCAGCATTTT.

The V gene is TRBV20-1, the J gene TRBJ2-1; 7 bases align to TRBD1. Trimming at V came to 6 bases and at J to 3 bases, leaving 14 bases not matched to a gene. The CDR3 extends over 16 amino acids. Germline values: CDR1 DFQATT, CDR2 SNEGSKA (reference sequence). CDR3 sequence reads: CSAKGAADFLYNEQFF. The DNA for the CDR3 is TGCAGTGCCAAGGGGGCAGCGGACTTTCTCTACAATGAGCAGTTCTTC.

The CDR3 DNA follows: TGCAGTGCTATCCGGCCTAGGGCGGGTGATCAAGATACGCAGTATTTT. It is translated as CSAIRPRAGDQDTQYF. The genes are TRBV20-1 and TRBJ2-3, with D maybe TRBD2 (5 bases). This CDR3 contains 16 residues. Germline V gene lookup returns CDR1 DFQATT and CDR2 SNEGSKA (reference sequence). V lost 4 bases to trimming and J lost 5 bases, with 22 bases between them.

The chain carries TRBV10-3 and TRBJ2-1, with a possible D match to TRBD2 (6 bases). V was clipped by 8 bases and J by 5 bases, with 16 bases between them. There are 14 residues in the CDR3. Germline V gene sequence: CDR1 ENHRY, CDR2 SYGVKD. This CDR3 is CAIGGNRTNNEQFF. The CDR3 DNA is TGTGCCATCGGCGGGAATCGTACTAACAATGAGCAGTTCTTC.

The rearrangement links TRBV21-1 to TRBJ1-6; the D call of TRBD1 is as the table states it, not checked on the DNA. TRBV21-1 is labeled a pseudogene. The CDR3 is made up of 15 amino acids. In DNA, the CDR3 is TGTGCCAGCAGCAAAACAGGAGGCAGGTACTCACCCCTCCACTTT. This gives the protein CASSKTGGRYSPLHF.

The V call is TRBV20-1, the J call TRBJ1-4, with a weak D call TRBD1 (5 bases). Trimming took off 3 bases at V and 12 bases at J, with 11 bases between the two ends. Germline V lookup: CDR1 DFQATT, CDR2 SNEGSKA (reference sequence). The CDR3 has 11 residues. The CDR3 sequence is CSASSGGELFF. Here the CDR3 DNA reads TGCAGTGCTAGCTCGGGGGGTGAACTGTTTTTT.

The table lists this clonotype with a few counts. The gene calls are TRBV5-1 and TRBJ2-1; 8 bases align to TRBD2. CDR3 length: 14 amino acids. J was trimmed by 8 bases and V by 6 bases; bases with no gene match: 10. CDR1 and CDR2 (germline): SGHRS, YFSETQ. The CDR3: CASTERGPRDEQFF. In DNA form, the CDR3 reads TGCGCCAGCACCGAGCGGGGGCCACGCGATGAGCAGTTCTTC.